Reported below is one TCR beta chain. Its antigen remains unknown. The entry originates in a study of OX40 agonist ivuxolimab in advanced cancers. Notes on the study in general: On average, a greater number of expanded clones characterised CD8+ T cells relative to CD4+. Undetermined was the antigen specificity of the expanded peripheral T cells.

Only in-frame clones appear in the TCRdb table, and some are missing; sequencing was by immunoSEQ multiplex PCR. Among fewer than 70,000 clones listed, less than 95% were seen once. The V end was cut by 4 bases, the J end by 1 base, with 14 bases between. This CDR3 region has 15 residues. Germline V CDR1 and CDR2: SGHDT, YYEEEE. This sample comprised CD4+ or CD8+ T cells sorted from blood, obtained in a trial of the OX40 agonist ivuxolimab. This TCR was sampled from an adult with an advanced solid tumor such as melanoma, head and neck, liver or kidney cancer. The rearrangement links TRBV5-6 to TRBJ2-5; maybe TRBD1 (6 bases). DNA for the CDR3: TGTGCCAGCAGCCCGAACAGGGAATTCCAAGAGACCCAGTACTTC. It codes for CASSPNREFQETQYF.